Below, 23 T cell receptor beta chains from the same sample are listed, as sequenced in a study of blood T cell repertoires in COVID-19. The protocol was immunoSEQ multiplex PCR, while the TCRdb copy is restricted to in-frame clones and leaves out a portion. The sample contains tens of thousands of clones, 70% to 85% of which appear only once. The sequencing sample was made of peripheral blood. These receptors all come from a woman aged 55 to 70 with acute or convalescent COVID-19.

The chain carries TRBV5-1 and TRBJ1-1; 9 bases are shared with TRBD1. Germline trimming cut 2 bases from V and 0 bases from J; bases unmatched to any gene: 17. This CDR3 is 20 amino acids long. Germline CDR1 and CDR2: SGHRS and YFSETQ. Here the CDR3 DNA reads TGCGCCAGCAGCTTACCCGGGACAGGGAGGGGTAGGATGATGAACACTGAAGCTTTCTTT. Amino acid sequence: CASSLPGTGRGRMMNTEAFF. The full variable domain, completed using reference TRBV5-1 and TRBJ1-1, is KAGVTQTPRYLIKTRGQQVTLSCSPISGHRSVSWYQQTPGQGLQFLFEYFSETQRNKGNFPGRFSGRQFSNSRSEMNVSTLELGDSALYLCASSLPGTGRGRMMNTEAFFGQGTRLTVV.

This clone was seen only a few times. The CDR3 is CASSKGDRGTEAFF. As DNA, the CDR3 is TGTGCCAGTAGTAAGGGAGACAGGGGCACTGAAGCTTTCTTT. The V and J genes are TRBV19 and TRBJ1-1, with 8 positions matching TRBD1. Germline CDR1 and CDR2: LNHDA and SQIVND (reference sequence). The CDR3 consists of 14 residues. The ends lost 4 bases at V and 4 bases at J; junction bases unmatched: 5.

The chain joins TRBV7-8 to TRBJ2-3, with TRBD2 matching 11 bases. Germline-derived CDR1 and CDR2 are SGHVS and FQNEAQ. V was pared by 1 base and J by 0 bases, with 6 bases of the junction left unmatched. This CDR3 is built from 18 residues. Written as DNA, the CDR3 is TGTGCCAGCAGCTTAGGACTAGCGGGGCCGATTAGCACAGATACGCAGTATTTT. Encoded protein: CASSLGLAGPISTDTQYF.

A single count supports this clone. The chain employs TRBV3-1 (or the pseudogene TRBV3-2) and TRBJ2-3; 11 bases map to TRBD1. Looked up from germline, CDR1 is LGHDT and CDR2 is YNNKEL (reference sequence). V dropped 4 bases and J dropped 5; count of bases not matched to a gene: 5. CDR3 length: 15 amino acids. Here the CDR3 DNA reads TGTGCCAGCAGCCCTGGGGGACAGGGGGGAGATACGCAGTATTTT. Translated: CASSPGGQGGDTQYF.

The chain links TRBV6-5 to TRBJ2-7, with D maybe TRBD1 (6 bases). From germline, CDR1 is MNHEY and CDR2 SVGAGI. This CDR3 comprises 14 residues. Trimming shortened V by 8 bases and J by 3 bases, and 17 bases separated the two germline ends. This CDR3 is CASQSRKGGYEQYF. CDR3 sequence (DNA): TGTGCCAGCCAATCAAGAAAAGGGGGCTACGAGCAGTACTTC.

This clone has more than one count but fewer than ten. A junction end diverges from the germline sequence, so it may reflect a read error. The chain combines TRBV18 with TRBJ1-2, with TRBD1 matching over 11 bases. The CDR3 is made up of 18 amino acids. CDR1 is KGHSH and CDR2 is LQKENI in the germline V gene. The DNA for the CDR3 is TGTGCCAGCTCACCCCGGGACAGGGGGTCTGGGGTGGACTACGGCTACACCTTC. Translation gives CASSPRDRGSGVDYGYTF.

This rearrangement joins TRBV7-8 to TRBJ2-7, with a tentative D call TRBD2 (6 bases). The CDR3 has 12 residues. CDR1 is SGHVS and CDR2 is FQNEAQ in the germline V gene. The V gene lost 5 bases and the J gene lost 6 bases, with 11 bases spanning the gap. The CDR3 DNA is TGTGCCAGCAGCCCCTACGGGGGCGAGCAGTACTTC. It specifies CASSPYGGEQYF.

V is TRBV5-1 and J is TRBJ1-2; TRBD1 aligns across 9 bases. The CDR3 contains 14 residues. Trimming removed 3 bases from V and 5 bases from J; junction bases left unmatched: 5. Per the germline V gene, CDR1 is SGHRS and CDR2 is YFSETQ. DNA of the CDR3: TGCGCCAGCAGCTCCCGGACAGGGGCATATGGCTACACCTTC. Encoded protein: CASSSRTGAYGYTF.

The CDR3 reads CAWMNRGVRNTIYF. CDR3 bases: TGTGCCTGGATGAACAGGGGAGTAAGGAACACCATATATTTT. The rearrangement uses TRBV30 and TRBJ1-3; 7 nucleotides agree with TRBD1. The V gene's germline CDR1 is GTSNPN and CDR2 SVGIG (reference sequence). Germline trimming cut 4 bases from V and 7 bases from J; bases unmatched to any gene: 10. This CDR3 has 14 amino acids.

In its sample, this clone was seen once. Other nucleotide sequences in the sample specify the same CDR3. The genes are TRBV6-5 and TRBJ1-1; 7 positions match TRBD1. Germline CDR1 reads MNHEY; CDR2 reads SVGAGI. This CDR3 is built from 13 residues. V was clipped by 5 bases and J by 5 bases; unmatched bases: 5. The CDR3 loop reads CASSLQGRTEAFF. For the CDR3, the DNA is TGTGCCAGCAGTCTACAGGGGAGGACTGAAGCTTTCTTT.

V is TRBV5-1 and J is TRBJ2-5; 7 bases are shared with TRBD1. Germline V lookup: CDR1 SGHRS, CDR2 YFSETQ. Trimming took 4 bases from V and 5 from J; bases not matched to a gene: 5. The CDR3 is 13 residues long. The CDR3, as DNA: TGCGCCAGCAGCCCGACAGGGTTGGAGACCCAGTACTTC. It codes for CASSPTGLETQYF.

The rearrangement links TRBV4-1 to TRBJ2-7; TRBD2 matches 12 bases. Looked up from germline, CDR1 is MGHRA and CDR2 is YSYEKL. The CDR3 has 15 residues. The trim removed 2 bases at V and 7 bases at J, leaving 6 bases unmatched. This CDR3 reads CASSQLAGGLGEQYF. The DNA for the CDR3 is TGCGCCAGCAGCCAACTAGCGGGGGGGCTTGGGGAGCAGTACTTC.

This chain joins TRBV19 and TRBJ2-1, with TRBD2 as a possible D gene (6 bases). The germline V gene has CDR1 LNHDA and CDR2 SQIVND (reference sequence). This CDR3 has 15 residues. The V and J ends lost 4 bases and 4 bases respectively, with 14 bases between them. The CDR3 loop is CASSKGRAGYNEQFF. The CDR3 DNA sequence: TGTGCCAGTAGTAAAGGGCGGGCGGGGTACAATGAGCAGTTCTTC.

The chain uses TRBV9 and TRBJ2-6, with D hard to call. Trimming cost V 2 bases and J 2 bases, with 14 bases left between them. There are 17 residues in the CDR3. CDR1 and CDR2 (germline): SGDLS, YYNGEE. This CDR3 reads CASSVAPPLAGANVLTF. The DNA of the CDR3 is TGTGCCAGCAGCGTGGCCCCCCCCCTGGCTGGGGCCAACGTCCTGACTTTC. Complete variable domain (other parts from reference TRBV9 and TRBJ2-6): DSGVTQTPKHLITATGQRVTLRCSPRSGDLSVYWYQQSLDQGLQFLIQYYNGEERAKGNILERFSAQQFPDLHSELNLSSLELGDSALYFCASSVAPPLAGANVLTFGAGSRLTVL.

This clone has a handful of counts. The V and J genes are TRBV6-5 and TRBJ1-1; a weak D match, TRBD1 (5 bases). Germline V gene data show CDR1 as MNHEY and CDR2 as SVGAGI. This CDR3 region has 14 residues. V was trimmed by 2 bases and J by 7 bases, leaving 14 bases between them. The CDR3 is CASSYEKGPGEAFF. The CDR3 DNA is TGTGCCAGCAGTTACGAGAAGGGGCCCGGTGAAGCTTTCTTT.

V and J are TRBV5-1 and TRBJ1-6; D perhaps matches TRBD1 (5 bases). Germline V lookup: CDR1 SGHRS, CDR2 YFSETQ. Trimming left V 0 bases short and J 9 bases short, with 16 bases between. The CDR3 consists of 16 residues. The CDR3 spells CASSLDGQGAGSPLHF. The CDR3 bases are TGCGCCAGCAGCTTGGATGGGCAAGGGGCAGGTTCACCCCTCCACTTT.

The chain couples TRBV6-5 to TRBJ2-4; 10 positions agree with TRBD2. The CDR3 consists of 15 residues. The ends lost 6 bases at V and 2 bases at J; junction bases unmatched: 4. CDR1 and CDR2 (germline): MNHEY, SVGAGI. The CDR3 DNA follows: TGTGCCAGCAGCTTTAGCGGGGGGACCAAAAACATTCAGTACTTC. Translated, it gives CASSFSGGTKNIQYF.

The rearrangement uses TRBV10-2 and TRBJ1-5, with 10 positions matching TRBD1. Trimming cost V 6 bases and J 6 bases; bases outside gene matches: 14. The CDR3 contains 17 residues. The germline V gene has CDR1 WSHSY and CDR2 SAAADI. This CDR3 is CASSEDRGLFGSQPQHF. In nucleotides, the CDR3 is TGCGCCAGCAGCGAAGACAGGGGGCTTTTCGGGAGTCAGCCCCAGCATTTT.

This clone was seen a handful of times. V gene TRBV7-8 combines with J gene TRBJ1-1; TRBD1 matches 9 bases. The CDR3 spans 15 residues. V shed 3 bases, J shed 8 bases, and the junction held 10 bases outside the gene matches. Germline-derived CDR1 and CDR2 are SGHVS and FQNEAQ. CDR3 nucleotide sequence: TGTGCCAGCAGCTTGGGGTCCGGGACAGGGACGGAAGCTTTCTTT. Protein: CASSLGSGTGTEAFF.

V gene TRBV30 combines with J gene TRBJ1-3; D is undetermined. CDR1 and CDR2 from the germline V gene are GTSNPN and SVGIG (reference sequence). The CDR3 extends over 12 amino acids. The V gene lost 0 bases and the J gene lost 4 bases, with 4 bases spanning the gap. CDR3 amino acids: CAWSVLGNTIYF. Here the CDR3 DNA reads TGTGCCTGGAGTGTACTGGGAAACACCATATATTTT.

J is TRBJ2-7 and V is TRBV30; tentative D call: TRBD2 (5 bases). The CDR3 extends over 14 amino acids. Trimming cost V 3 bases and J 4 bases, with 16 bases left between them. CDR1 is GTSNPN, CDR2 SVGIG, per germline (reference sequence). DNA for the CDR3: TGTGCCTGGAGCTCTAACGGGGTGGGGTACGAGCAGTACTTC. It codes for CAWSSNGVGYEQYF.

The rearrangement uses TRBV7-2 and TRBJ1-2; D unclear. CDR1 is SGHTA and CDR2 is FQGNSA in the germline V gene. The germline V and J ends were trimmed by 4 bases and 8 bases, with 14 bases remaining between them. The CDR3 runs 13 residues. The CDR3 protein is CASSSLVLRGYTF. DNA for the CDR3: TGTGCCAGCAGCTCCCTCGTGCTGCGGGGCTACACCTTC.

The genes are TRBV2 and TRBJ1-6, with a weak D call TRBD1 (5 bases). CDR3 size: 16 residues. Trimming took off 8 bases at V and 4 bases at J, with 18 bases between the two ends. Germline-derived CDR1 and CDR2 are SNHLY and FYNNEI. The DNA of the CDR3 is TGTGCCAGCGGTCTGACAGTTCCTTCTTATAATTCACCCCTCCACTTT. It translates to CASGLTVPSYNSPLHF.